The 24 T cell receptor beta chains reported below all come from one sample, sequenced in a study of T cell repertoires in cytomegalovirus infection. TCRdb processed the reads anew with MiXCR; each CDR3 protein has one entry. Here the sample spans approximately 490,000 distinct CDR3 sequences, about 11% being singletons. Sequencing was performed on PBMCs. The receptors come from a human donor in good health (CMV status not recorded). Some clones in this sample may be carry-over from other donors' samples.

This clonotype was counted a few times. The chain couples TRBV9 to TRBJ2-5, with unresolved D. V lost 0 bases and J 5 bases, leaving 8 bases between the germline ends. Germline V gene data show CDR1 as SGDLS and CDR2 as YYNGEE. CDR3 size: 13 residues. CDR3 residues: CASSVEPTETQYF. The CDR3, as DNA: TGTGCCAGCAGCGTAGAACCCACCGAGACCCAGTACTTC.

This clonotype appeared many times. This rearrangement joins TRBV28 to TRBJ1-5; no clear D. Trimming left V 5 bases short and J 5 bases short, with 4 bases between. This CDR3 is 11 amino acids long. The germline V gene encodes CDR1 MDHEN and CDR2 SYDVKM. The CDR3 nucleotides are TGTGCCAGCAGTCGTTATCAGCCCCAGCATTTT. This translates into CASSRYQPQHF.

This clonotype came up many times. This CDR3 reads CASSFSSGRAQETQYF. In DNA, the CDR3 is TGTGCCAGCAGCTTTTCTAGCGGGAGGGCTCAAGAGACCCAGTACTTC. This chain links TRBV7-9 with TRBJ2-5, with TRBD2 matching 12 bases. Germline CDR1 SEHNR, CDR2 FQNEAQ (reference sequence). V shed 3 bases and J 2 bases; nucleotides not matched to a gene: 4. The CDR3 length is 16 residues.

This clonotype was observed a handful of times. This sequence joins TRBV20-1 and TRBJ1-1; D gene ambiguous. The germline V gene has CDR1 DFQATT and CDR2 SNEGSKA (reference sequence). The V gene lost 0 bases and the J gene lost 0 bases, with 11 bases spanning the gap. The CDR3 totals 15 residues. CDR3 sequence (DNA): TGCAGTGCTAGAGATGCGACAATCATGAACACTGAAGCTTTCTTT. As protein: CSARDATIMNTEAFF.

There are many counts of this clonotype. The chain combines TRBV27 with TRBJ1-2, with TRBD1 identical over 9 bases. CDR1 is MNHEY and CDR2 is SMNVEV in the germline V gene (reference sequence). V was pared by 8 bases and J by 4 bases, with 14 bases of the junction left unmatched. CDR3 size: 16 residues. The CDR3 nucleotides are TGTGCCAGCCAACTCCTTGGGACAGGGAATAGCTATGGCTACACCTTC. Protein product: CASQLLGTGNSYGYTF.

This chain joins TRBV15 and TRBJ2-7, with 7 bases lining up with TRBD2. V was clipped by 0 bases and J by 2 bases; unmatched bases: 7. The CDR3 length is 16 residues. The germline CDR1 and CDR2 sequences are LNHNV and YYDKDF (reference sequence). For the CDR3, the DNA is TGTGCCACCAGCAGAGATAGATGGAGCGGGGCCTACGAGCAGTACTTC. It encodes CATSRDRWSGAYEQYF.

This clonotype occurred many times. This sequence joins TRBV5-1 and TRBJ1-1; 10 bases map to TRBD1. Germline V lookup: CDR1 SGHRS, CDR2 YFSETQ. Trimming took 4 bases from V and 1 from J; bases not matched to a gene: 4. CDR3 length equals 15 residues. The DNA for the CDR3 is TGCGCCAGCAGCGCCGGACAGGGGGGGAACACTGAAGCTTTCTTT. Its translation: CASSAGQGGNTEAFF.

This clonotype was picked up a small number of times. V and J are TRBV20-1 and TRBJ1-1; unclear D gene. Germline V gene sequence: CDR1 DFQATT, CDR2 SNEGSKA (reference sequence). V gave up 2 bases and J gave up 0 bases, with 7 bases separating them. The CDR3 length is 13 residues. This CDR3 reads CSARKQMNTEAFF. Written as DNA, the CDR3 is TGCAGTGCTAGAAAACAGATGAACACTGAAGCTTTCTTT.

This clonotype was counted a few times. The chain carries TRBV6-2 or TRBV6-3 and TRBJ2-7; D uncertain. Deletions cut 6 bases from V and 3 bases from J, with 21 bases between. CDR1 is MNHEY and CDR2 is SVGEGT in the germline V gene. This CDR3 has 16 residues. This CDR3 is CASSQLYYGSNYEQYF. In DNA, the CDR3 is TGTGCCAGCAGCCAACTCTACTACGGGTCAAACTACGAGCAGTACTTC.

This clonotype appeared a few times. J is TRBJ1-1 and V is TRBV19, with a weak D call TRBD1 (5 bases). The ends were cut back, 10 bases at V and 1 base at J, with 13 bases in the middle. Germline CDR1 is LNHDA and CDR2 is SQIVND (reference sequence). This CDR3 comprises 13 residues. The CDR3 DNA sequence: TGTGCCACCAAACCGCAGGGGAACACTGAAGCTTTCTTT. This sequence encodes CATKPQGNTEAFF.

This clonotype has ten or more counts. The V and J genes are TRBV12-3 or TRBV12-4 and TRBJ1-6, with 8 bases matching TRBD1. Germline trimming cut 7 bases from V and 7 bases from J; bases unmatched to any gene: 9. The CDR3 length is 15 residues. The CDR3, as DNA: TGTGCCAGCAATAATCTCAGGGACAGGAATTCACCCCTCCACTTT. This codes for CASNNLRDRNSPLHF.

This clonotype was found many times. This chain uses TRBV2 with TRBJ2-1; no firm D call. Trimming stripped 1 base from V and 0 bases from J, with 13 bases between. CDR1 and CDR2 from the germline V gene are SNHLY and FYNNEI. The CDR3 extends over 17 amino acids. CDR3 in DNA: TGTGCCAGCAGTGAAGGGGCGGCAGCTGGCTCCTACAATGAGCAGTTCTTC. Translating it yields CASSEGAAAGSYNEQFF.

This clonotype was detected a few times. J is TRBJ1-1 and V is TRBV2; unclear D gene. Germline V gene lookup returns CDR1 SNHLY and CDR2 FYNNEI. The CDR3 runs to 13 residues. V was shortened by 8 bases and J by 0 bases, with 10 bases between the two germline ends. In DNA form, the CDR3 reads TGTGCCAGCCGATGGATTATGAACACTGAAGCTTTCTTT. It specifies CASRWIMNTEAFF.

This clonotype was counted ten times or more. This chain uses TRBV11-2 with TRBJ2-7; D is uncertain. The CDR3 is 12 amino acids. V was cut by 5 bases and J by 2 bases, with 7 bases left in between. Germline V gene sequence: CDR1 SGHAT, CDR2 FQNNGV. This chain's CDR3 is CASSPSTYEQYF. For the CDR3, the DNA is TGTGCCAGCAGCCCAAGTACCTACGAGCAGTACTTC.

This clonotype was counted ten times or more. V is TRBV10-3 and J is TRBJ1-2; D gene ambiguous. Germline V lookup: CDR1 ENHRY, CDR2 SYGVKD. The CDR3 loop spans 15 amino acids. Trimming left V 8 bases short and J 0 bases short, with 16 bases between. CDR3 amino acids: CAIAPAQVTNYGYTF. The CDR3 DNA is TGTGCCATCGCCCCGGCCCAAGTAACTAACTATGGCTACACCTTC.

This clonotype appeared many times. V is TRBV7-8 and J is TRBJ2-3; 8 bases map to TRBD2. The length of the CDR3 is 17 residues. Germline loops: CDR1 SGHVS, CDR2 FQNEAQ. The V segment lost 8 bases and the J segment 0 bases; nucleotides outside the gene matches: 13. CDR3 in DNA: TGTGCCAGCGGCACCCTGGGTAGCGGGACTAGCACAGATACGCAGTATTTT. Its translation is CASGTLGSGTSTDTQYF. The full variable domain, in which reference TRBV7-8 and TRBJ2-3 provide the parts outside the CDR3, is GAGVSQSPRYKVAKRGQDVALRCDPISGHVSLFWYQQALGQGPEFLTYFQNEAQLDKSGLPSDRFFAERPEGSVSTLKIQRTQQEDSAVYLCASGTLGSGTSTDTQYFGPGTRLTVL.

This clonotype was counted ten times or more. V usage is TRBV6-1 and J usage is TRBJ1-3, with 7 positions matching TRBD1. Germline V gives CDR1 MNHNS, CDR2 SASEGT. The V gene end was trimmed by 4 bases and the J gene end by 2 bases; junction bases not matched to a gene: 2. The CDR3 extends over 14 amino acids. The CDR3 DNA reads TGTGCCAGCAGTGGGGGGACAGCTGGAAACACCATATATTTT. Encoded protein: CASSGGTAGNTIYF.

In its sample, this clonotype was seen a few times. The chain employs TRBV5-1 and TRBJ2-1; TRBD2 matches 8 bases. CDR1 is SGHRS, CDR2 YFSETQ, per germline. The CDR3 consists of 14 residues. The junction had 7 bases not matched to a gene; V was cut back by 6 bases and J by 5 bases. This CDR3 reads CASTRAAGDNEQFF. CDR3 bases: TGCGCCAGCACTAGGGCAGCGGGAGACAATGAGCAGTTCTTC.

This clonotype was picked up many times. The V and J genes are TRBV27 and TRBJ2-5; TRBD1 matches 8 bases. CDR1 and CDR2 (germline): MNHEY, SMNVEV (reference sequence). This CDR3 contains 14 residues. The V segment lost 5 bases and the J segment 3 bases; nucleotides outside the gene matches: 5. The CDR3 nucleotides are TGTGCCAGCAGTCCTTGGACAGGGAAAGAGACCCAGTACTTC. It specifies CASSPWTGKETQYF.

This clonotype came up many times. The chain employs TRBV6-1 and TRBJ2-7; D could derive from TRBD1 or TRBD2 (5 bases each). Germline lookup yields CDR1 MNHNS and CDR2 SASEGT. Trimming removed 3 bases from V and 8 bases from J, with 17 bases in between. This CDR3 comprises 14 residues. For the CDR3, the DNA is TGTGCCAGCAGTGAGGCAGGGAGTCGGTTTAAGCAGTACTTC. It is translated as CASSEAGSRFKQYF.

This clonotype was observed many times. For the CDR3, the DNA is TGCGCCAGCAGCCCCGGGACAGGGGGCGCGGGCTCTGGCTACACCTTC. Translation: CASSPGTGGAGSGYTF. The rearrangement uses TRBV5-1 and TRBJ1-2, with 12 bases that match TRBD1. Trimming removed 4 bases from V and 7 bases from J; junction bases left unmatched: 11. Germline CDR1 and CDR2: SGHRS and YFSETQ. CDR3 length: 16 amino acids.

This clonotype has at least ten counts. The rearrangement uses TRBV6-6 and TRBJ1-2, with a weak D call TRBD1 (6 bases). Between the trimmed V and J ends, which lost 0 bases and 4 bases, there was a span of 12 bases. Germline-derived CDR1 and CDR2 are MNHNY and SVGAGI (reference sequence). This CDR3 has 15 amino acids. CDR3 sequence (DNA): TGTGCCAGCAGTTACTCGAAAGGGGGTCTCTATGGCTACACCTTC. Translation: CASSYSKGGLYGYTF.

This clonotype appeared many times. The chain employs TRBV11-3 and TRBJ2-1; tentatively, D is TRBD2 (6 bases). Germline CDR1 reads SGHNT; CDR2 reads YENEEA. CDR3 length: 11 amino acids. V lost 4 bases, J lost 9 bases, and 7 bases lay in between. The DNA of the CDR3 is TGTGCCAGCAGCTCCGGGAGTGAGCAGTTCTTC. Translating gives CASSSGSEQFF.

This clonotype was recorded at least ten times. V gene TRBV7-2 combines with J gene TRBJ2-5; a possible D gene is TRBD1 (6 bases). CDR1 is SGHTA and CDR2 is FQGNSA in the germline V gene. The ends were cut back, 5 bases at V and 2 bases at J, with 9 bases in the middle. This CDR3 is 13 amino acids long. The CDR3 loop is CASSRDKQETQYF. The CDR3 DNA follows: TGTGCCAGCAGCCGGGACAAGCAAGAGACCCAGTACTTC.